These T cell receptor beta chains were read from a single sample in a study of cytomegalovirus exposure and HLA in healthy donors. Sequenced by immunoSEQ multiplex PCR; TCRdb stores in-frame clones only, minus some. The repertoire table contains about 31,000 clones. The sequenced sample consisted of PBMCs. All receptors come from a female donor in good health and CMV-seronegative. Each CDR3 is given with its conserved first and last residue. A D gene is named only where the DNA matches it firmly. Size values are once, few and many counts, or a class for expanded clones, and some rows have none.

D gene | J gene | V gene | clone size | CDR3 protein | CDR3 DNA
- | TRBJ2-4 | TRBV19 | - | CASSMKLAGAGIQYF | TGTGCCAGTAGTATGAAACTAGCCGGAGCCGGCATTCAGTACTTC
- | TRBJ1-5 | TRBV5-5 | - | CASSGGGHISNQPQHF | TGTGCCAGCAGCGGGGGGGGACATATTAGCAATCAGCCCCAGCATTTT
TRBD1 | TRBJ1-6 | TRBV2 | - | CASSTQGQSNSPLHF | TGTGCCAGTAGCACGCAGGGACAGAGTAATTCACCCCTCCACTTT
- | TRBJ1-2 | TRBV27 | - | CASSRTQGSLPYGYTF | TGTGCCAGCAGTCGAACCCAGGGGTCTCTCCCCTATGGCTACACCTTC
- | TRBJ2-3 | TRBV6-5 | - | CASSYYGRTDTQYF | TGTGCCAGCAGTTACTATGGCCGCACAGATACGCAGTATTTT
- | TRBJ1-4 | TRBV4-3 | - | CASSQDLAVSTNEKLFF | TGCGCCAGCAGCCAAGATTTGGCGGTTTCAACTAATGAAAAACTGTTTTTT
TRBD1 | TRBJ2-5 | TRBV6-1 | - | CASEPGTVEETQYF | TGTGCCAGCGAGCCGGGGACAGTAGAGGAGACCCAGTACTTC
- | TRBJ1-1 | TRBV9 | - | CASSMTGNTEAFF | TGTGCCAGCAGCATGACAGGGAACACTGAAGCTTTCTTT
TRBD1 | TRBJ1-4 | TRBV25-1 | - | CASSGQDRVEEKLFF | TGTGCCAGCAGTGGACAGGACAGGGTAGAGGAAAAACTGTTTTTT
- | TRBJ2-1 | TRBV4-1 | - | CASSLKGGLNFNEQFF | TGCGCCAGCAGCCTTAAGGGGGGGCTTAACTTCAATGAGCAGTTCTTC
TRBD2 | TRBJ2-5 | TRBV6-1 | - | CASSKLAGGVETQYF | TGCGCCAGCAGCAAACTAGCGGGGGGAGTAGAGACCCAGTACTTC
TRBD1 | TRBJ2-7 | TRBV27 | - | CASTMGWGQGIHEQYF | TGTGCCAGCACCATGGGGTGGGGACAGGGGATCCACGAGCAGTACTTC
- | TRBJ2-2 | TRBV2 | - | CATKNLASGAGELFF | TGTGCCACCAAAAATCTTGCTTCGGGAGCGGGGGAGCTGTTTTTT
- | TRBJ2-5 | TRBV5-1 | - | CASGGPEETQYF | TGCGCCAGCGGTGGGCCCGAAGAGACCCAGTACTTC
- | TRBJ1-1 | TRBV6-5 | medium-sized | CASSLVKRGTEAFF | TGTGCCAGCAGTTTGGTCAAGCGGGGCACTGAAGCTTTCTTT
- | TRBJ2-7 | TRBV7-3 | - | CASSLSGDNEQYF | TGTGCCAGCAGCTTAAGCGGTGATAACGAGCAGTACTTC
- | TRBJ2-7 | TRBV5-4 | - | CASSLGQGPGYEQYF | TGTGCCAGCAGCTTGGGGCAGGGGCCTGGATACGAGCAGTACTTC
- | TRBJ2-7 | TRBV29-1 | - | CSVEDTRQTAYEQYF | TGCAGCGTTGAAGATACAAGACAGACTGCCTACGAGCAGTACTTC
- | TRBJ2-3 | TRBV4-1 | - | CASSNPGDGDTQYF | TGCGCCAGCAGCAATCCCGGGGATGGAGATACGCAGTATTTT
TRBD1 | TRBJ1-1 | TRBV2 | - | CASSVNRGNTEAFF | TGTGCCAGCAGTGTTAACAGGGGGAACACTGAAGCTTTCTTT
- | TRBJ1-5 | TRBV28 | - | CASSTRHGGNQPQHF | TGTGCCAGCAGTACACGACACGGGGGCAATCAGCCCCAGCATTTT
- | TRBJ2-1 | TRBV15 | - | CATSSGGRFGEQFF | TGTGCCACCAGCAGCGGGGGTAGGTTCGGTGAGCAGTTCTTC
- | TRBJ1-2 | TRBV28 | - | CASSSDRFDYGYTF | TGTGCCAGCAGTTCCGACAGGTTCGACTATGGCTACACCTTC
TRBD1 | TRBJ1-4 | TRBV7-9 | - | CASSLVQGANEKLFF | TGTGCCAGCAGCTTAGTTCAGGGGGCTAATGAAAAACTGTTTTTT
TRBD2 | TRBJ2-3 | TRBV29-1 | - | CSVEASGGHTDTQYF | TGCAGCGTTGAGGCTAGCGGGGGGCACACAGATACGCAGTATTTT
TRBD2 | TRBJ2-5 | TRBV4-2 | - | CASSQSSPTSGWGTQYF | TGTGCCAGCAGCCAATCCAGCCCCACTAGCGGGTGGGGGACCCAGTACTTC
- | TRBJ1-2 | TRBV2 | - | CASSEAPFYGYTF | TGTGCCAGCAGTGAAGCTCCTTTCTATGGCTACACCTTC
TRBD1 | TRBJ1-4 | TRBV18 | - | CASSPGTGATNEKLFF | TGTGCCAGCTCACCGGGGACAGGGGCAACTAATGAAAAACTGTTTTTT
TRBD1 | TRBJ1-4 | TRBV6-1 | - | CASSDPGQPNEKLFF | TGTGCCAGCAGTGACCCGGGACAGCCTAATGAAAAACTGTTTTTT
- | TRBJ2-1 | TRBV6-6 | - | CASSYSESTHEQFF | TGTGCCAGCAGTTACTCTGAGTCGACTCATGAGCAGTTCTTC
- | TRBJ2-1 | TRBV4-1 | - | CASSQVTSNEQFF | TGCGCCAGCAGCCAGGTGACTAGCAATGAGCAGTTCTTC
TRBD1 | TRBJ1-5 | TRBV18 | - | CASSQQGAFSNQPQHF | TGTGCCAGCTCACAACAGGGGGCTTTTAGCAATCAGCCCCAGCATTTT
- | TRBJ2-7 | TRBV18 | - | CASSPSRGGDEQYF | TGTGCCAGCTCACCAAGTAGGGGGGGGGACGAGCAGTACTTC
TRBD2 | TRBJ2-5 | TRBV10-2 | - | CASGRPGLAGIETQYF | TGCGCCAGCGGGCGACCGGGACTAGCGGGGATAGAGACCCAGTACTTC
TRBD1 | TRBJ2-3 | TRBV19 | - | CASSTSTGVNTDTQYF | TGTGCCAGTAGTACGTCGACAGGGGTCAACACAGATACGCAGTATTTT